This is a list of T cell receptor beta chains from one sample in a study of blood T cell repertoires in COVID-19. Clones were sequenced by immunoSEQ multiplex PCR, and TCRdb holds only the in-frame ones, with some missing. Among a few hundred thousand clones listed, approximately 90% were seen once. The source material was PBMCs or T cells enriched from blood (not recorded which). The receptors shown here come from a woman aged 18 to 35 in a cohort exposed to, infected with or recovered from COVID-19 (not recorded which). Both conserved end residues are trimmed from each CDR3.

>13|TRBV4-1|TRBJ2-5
ASSQGTWVQETQY
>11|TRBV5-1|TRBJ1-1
ASSPGTTREAF
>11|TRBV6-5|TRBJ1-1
ASTTWGGTEAF
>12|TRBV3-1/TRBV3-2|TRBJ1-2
ASSQVDRPYGYT
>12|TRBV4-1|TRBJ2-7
ASSQDPGGDEQY
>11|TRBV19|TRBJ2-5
ASSEDRGETQY
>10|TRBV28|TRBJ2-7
ASRESAYEQY
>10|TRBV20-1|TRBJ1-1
SASRGDTEAF
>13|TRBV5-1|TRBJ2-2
ASSLQFADTGELF
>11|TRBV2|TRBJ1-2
ASRQGSDYGYT
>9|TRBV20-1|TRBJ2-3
SAIGRDTQY
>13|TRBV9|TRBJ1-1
ASSYLDRDGTEAF
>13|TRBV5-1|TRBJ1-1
ASSLWGQGGDRAF
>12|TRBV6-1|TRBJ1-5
ASSEQVSNQPQH
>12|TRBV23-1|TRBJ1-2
ASSQDQGCGGYT
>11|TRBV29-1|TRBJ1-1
SIKSPLNTEAF
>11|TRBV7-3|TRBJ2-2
ASSPSGPGELF
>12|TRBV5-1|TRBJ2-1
ASSLGVDVNEQF
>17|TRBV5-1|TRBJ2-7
ASSLVLGSGTGGEHEQY
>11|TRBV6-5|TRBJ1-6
ASSGQGMSPLH
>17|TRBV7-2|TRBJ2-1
ASSSNPGLVGRGGNEQF
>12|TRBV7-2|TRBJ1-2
ASSFGTREKGYT
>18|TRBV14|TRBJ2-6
ASSQGSGVYSLSGANVLT
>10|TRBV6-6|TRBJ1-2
ASSPLGDGYT
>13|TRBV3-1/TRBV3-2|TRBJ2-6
ASSRSGGAANVLT
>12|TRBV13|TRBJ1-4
ASSPRPGGEKLF
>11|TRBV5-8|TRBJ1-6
ASSLVVLSPLH
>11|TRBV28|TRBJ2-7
ASSSSPGYEQY
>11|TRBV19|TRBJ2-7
ASRRGQSYEQY
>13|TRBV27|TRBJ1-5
ASSLSYFGGRPQH
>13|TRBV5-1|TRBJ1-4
ASSFPGQGNEKLF
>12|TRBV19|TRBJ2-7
ASSTPGGFYEQY
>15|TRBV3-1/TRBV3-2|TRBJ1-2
ASSPPSLTGRGYGYT
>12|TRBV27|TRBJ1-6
ASSRGQGNSPLH
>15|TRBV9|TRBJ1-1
ASSPPGRGGMNTEAF